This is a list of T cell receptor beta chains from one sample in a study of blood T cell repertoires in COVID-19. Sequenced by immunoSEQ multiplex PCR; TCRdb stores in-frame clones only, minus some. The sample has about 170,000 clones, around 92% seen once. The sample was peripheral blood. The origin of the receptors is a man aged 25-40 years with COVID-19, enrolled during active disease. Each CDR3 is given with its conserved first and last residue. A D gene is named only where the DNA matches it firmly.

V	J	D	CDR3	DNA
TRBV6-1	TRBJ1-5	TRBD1	CASSEGTGGLSNQPQHF	TGTGCCAGCAGTGAAGGGACAGGGGGCCTTAGCAATCAGCCCCAGCATTTT
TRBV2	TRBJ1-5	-	CASRFGVDSNQPQHF	TGTGCCAGCAGATTTGGAGTAGATAGCAATCAGCCCCAGCATTTT
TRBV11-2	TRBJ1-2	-	CASSLGGNYGYTF	TGTGCCAGCAGCTTAGGAGGGAACTATGGCTACACCTTC
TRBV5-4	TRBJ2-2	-	CASSLEGANTGELFF	TGTGCCAGCAGCTTGGAAGGGGCGAACACCGGGGAGCTGTTTTTT
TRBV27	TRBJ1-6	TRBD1	CASSLDRGGSPLHF	TGTGCCAGCAGTTTGGACAGGGGAGGTTCACCCCTCCACTTT
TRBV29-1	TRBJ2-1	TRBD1	CSVWTGNEQFF	TGCAGCGTATGGACAGGGAATGAGCAGTTCTTC
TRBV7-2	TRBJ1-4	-	CASSFTGATNEKLFF	TGTGCCAGCAGCTTTACAGGAGCAACTAATGAAAAACTGTTTTTT
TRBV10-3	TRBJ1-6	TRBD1	CATQPSGTGGIYNSPLHF	TGTGCCACCCAACCATCCGGGACAGGTGGAATTTATAATTCACCCCTCCACTTT
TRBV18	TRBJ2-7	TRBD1	CASSPDRGLYEQYF	TGTGCCAGCTCACCCGACAGGGGGCTCTACGAGCAGTACTTC
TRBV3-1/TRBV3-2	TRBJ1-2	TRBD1	CASSHYATGDGYTF	TGTGCCAGCAGCCACTACGCGACAGGGGATGGCTACACCTTC
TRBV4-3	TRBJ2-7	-	CASSQLVSDQAYEQYF	TGCGCCAGCAGCCAACTAGTCTCCGATCAAGCCTACGAGCAGTACTTC
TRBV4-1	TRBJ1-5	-	CASSLQEGNQPQHF	TGCGCCAGCAGCCTACAGGAAGGAAATCAGCCCCAGCATTTT
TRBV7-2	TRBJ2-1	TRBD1	CASSLGQGFNEQFF	TGTGCCAGCAGCCTCGGACAGGGCTTCAATGAGCAGTTCTTC
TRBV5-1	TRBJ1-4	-	CASSTGLGSEKLFF	TGCGCCAGCAGCACAGGGTTAGGAAGTGAAAAACTGTTTTTT
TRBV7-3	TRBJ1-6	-	CASSFMGGALHF	TGTGCCAGCAGCTTCATGGGGGGTGCCCTCCACTTT
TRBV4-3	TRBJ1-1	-	CASSPAEGVEAFF	TGCGCCAGCAGCCCCGCGGAGGGCGTTGAAGCTTTCTTT
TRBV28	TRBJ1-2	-	CASINDRNYGYTF	TGTGCCAGCATTAACGACAGGAACTATGGCTACACCTTC
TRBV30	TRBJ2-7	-	CAWRTIDMKQYF	TGTGCCTGGAGAACAATCGACATGAAGCAGTACTTC